Reported below is one TCR beta chain. Its specificity is unknown. PCR amplification relied on 60 Vbeta primers (plus 13 Jbeta primers). Clones were sequenced by immunoSEQ multiplex PCR, and TCRdb holds only the in-frame ones, with some missing. The top ten clones hold approximately 2.4% of a sample with over 150,000 clones, approximately 81% of them seen once. The CDR3 is 14 amino acids. V was shortened by 1 base and J by 5 bases, with 12 bases between the two germline ends. In germline, CDR1 is SGHRS, CDR2 YFSETQ. This sample was taken from a study of cytomegalovirus exposure and HLA in healthy donors. Study-wide results and limits: In vitro assays verified that three CMV-associated chains recognized CMV antigens specifically. Differences between HLA loci emerged in a later analysis of TCR association rates, with DRB1 most and HLA-C fewest.

Though nominally healthy at sampling, donors likely had unrecorded immune exposures. The sequencing sample was made of PBMCs. The V and J genes are TRBV5-1 and TRBJ1-1; D unresolved. The sequence came from a male donor in good health and CMV-seronegative. This CDR3 reads CASSLLGGMTEAFF. The CDR3 DNA sequence: TGCGCCAGCAGCTTGTTGGGAGGTATGACTGAAGCTTTCTTT.